The subject of this entry is one T cell receptor beta chain. Antigen unknown. Clones were sequenced by immunoSEQ multiplex PCR, and TCRdb holds only the in-frame ones, with some missing. Here the sample spans about 3,200 clones, almost 65% being singletons. Germline lookup yields CDR1 LNHDA and CDR2 SQIVND (reference sequence). This CDR3 has 14 residues. V shed 2 bases, J shed 7 bases, and the junction held 2 bases outside the gene matches. Tumor samples were obtained before definitive surgery or chemotherapy. This entry comes from a study of high-grade serous ovarian cancer treatment subgroups. Study-level background: Mean per sample: approximately 14,000 reads, 6,000 to 8,000 unique TCR beta rearrangements.

Findings and limits, study-wide: Higher neoantigen levels went with greater TCR clonal relatedness. Different patients shared almost no repertoire; same-patient tumors shared 0.11 to 0.79.

This receptor was taken from a human donor with high-grade serous ovarian cancer. Sequences were obtained from tumor tissue. The rearrangement links TRBV19 to TRBJ1-6; 7 nucleotides agree with TRBD1. The DNA of the CDR3 is TGTGCCAGTAGTATACTACAGGGGAATTCACCCCTCCACTTT. Translating it yields CASSILQGNSPLHF.